This TCR beta chain was found in a study of T-cell memory formation after mild COVID-19. Notes on the study in general: Unconfirmed was the SARS-CoV-2 specificity of second-wave clones that peaked on day 37.

The 5'RACE method, run with constant-segment primers, produced TCR alpha and TCR beta cDNA libraries (carrying sample barcodes and UMIs). TCRdb reprocessed the 5' RACE reads via MiXCR and lists one record per CDR3 protein. This table has hundreds of thousands of distinct CDR3 sequences, 16% appearing once. In this sample, this clonotype turned up a few times. Its antigen remains unknown. Sequencing was performed on PBMCs or a T cell subset sorted from them (not recorded which). This receptor was obtained from a man aged 18 to 35 who had mild COVID-19 (a few samples of this study predate the infection). Cell type and time point are not known.

The CDR3 region has the DNA TGTGCCAGCAGTCCCCTGGCGGGGGCTTTAACAGATACGCAGTATTTT. It specifies CASSPLAGALTDTQYF. This chain connects TRBV12-3 or TRBV12-4 to TRBJ2-3, with D possibly being TRBD2 (7 bases). Trimming shortened V by 5 bases and J by 3 bases, and 18 bases separated the two germline ends. CDR3 length equals 16 residues.